This T cell receptor (beta chain) was found in a study of identifying expanded T cells in peripheral blood. No infections or other immune events were documented during collection. Clones were sequenced by immunoSEQ multiplex PCR, and TCRdb holds only the in-frame ones, with some missing. Among about 89,000 clones listed, more than 75% were seen once. Trimming took 7 bases from V and 3 from J, leaving 15 bases between them. CDR1 and CDR2 (germline): MNHNY, SVGAGI (reference sequence). This CDR3 spans 15 amino acids. Source material: blood. This sequence joins TRBV6-6 and TRBJ2-2; D gene uncertain. The TCR sequence derives from a person aged 18-69 years in good health. The CDR3 sequence is CASTTMAGYTGELFF. The DNA for the CDR3 is TGTGCCAGCACCACGATGGCAGGCTACACCGGGGAGCTGTTTTTT.